A single sample gave rise to the 9 T cell receptor beta chains below, sequenced in a study of T cell responses to AZD1222 COVID-19 vaccine. Using immunoSEQ multiplex PCR, the repertoire was profiled, and TCRdb retains in-frame clones only, with some absent. The table has 82,000 or so clones, around nine tenths seen once. The source was peripheral blood, collected on day 0 of AZD1222 vaccination. Receptor source: an adult in good health.

J is TRBJ1-3 and V is TRBV5-4; D not certain. Trimming shortened V by 1 base and J by 2 bases, and 10 bases separated the two germline ends. The CDR3 consists of 15 residues. The germline gives CDR1 SGHNT, CDR2 YYREEE (reference sequence). The CDR3 sequence: CASSLRAAPGNTIYF. The CDR3 coding sequence is TGTGCCAGCAGCTTGAGGGCGGCTCCTGGAAACACCATATATTTT.

For this clone: Other nucleotide sequences in the sample specify the same CDR3. The CDR3 DNA is TGTGCCAGCAGTTTACAGGGTTTAGGCTCACCCCTCCACTTT. This gives the protein CASSLQGLGSPLHF. The genes are TRBV27 and TRBJ1-6; weak D call: TRBD1 (5 bases). This CDR3 has 14 residues. CDR1 is MNHEY, CDR2 SMNVEV, per germline (reference sequence). V was trimmed by 2 bases and J by 10 bases, leaving 12 bases between them.

This clone was found a few times. The rearrangement uses TRBV12-3 or TRBV12-4 and TRBJ1-3; 8 nucleotides line up with TRBD1. The junction had 4 bases not matched to a gene; V was cut back by 6 bases and J by 6 bases. CDR3 length: 13 amino acids. CDR3 coding DNA: TGTGCCAGCAGGTCGACAGGGGTAAACACCATATATTTT. Protein product: CASRSTGVNTIYF.

This rearrangement joins TRBV28 to TRBJ1-1; TRBD1 might be the D (6 bases). There are 15 residues in the CDR3. The V gene lost 6 bases and the J gene lost 2 bases, with 16 bases spanning the gap. In germline, CDR1 is MDHEN, CDR2 SYDVKM. CDR3 loop: CASSPPTGTNTEAFF. CDR3 bases: TGTGCCAGCAGCCCTCCCACAGGGACCAACACTGAAGCTTTCTTT.

This sequence joins TRBV12-3 or TRBV12-4 and TRBJ1-1; D unclear. V lost 4 bases and J lost 7, with 10 bases in between. This CDR3 region has 12 residues. The CDR3 bases are TGTGCCAGCAGTTCCTCGGGAATTGAAGCTTTCTTT. It translates to CASSSSGIEAFF.

This clone was seen a few times. The rearrangement uses TRBV5-1 and TRBJ1-1; D perhaps matches TRBD1 (5 bases). Trimming removed 4 bases at V and 4 bases at J, with 17 bases between. The CDR3 loop spans 15 amino acids. Germline-derived CDR1 and CDR2 are SGHRS and YFSETQ. The CDR3, as DNA: TGCGCCAGCAGCCTGGACAATTTCGTAATCACTGAAGCTTTCTTT. Amino acids: CASSLDNFVITEAFF.

V is TRBV28 and J is TRBJ2-3, with TRBD2 matching 7 bases. Germline V gives CDR1 MDHEN, CDR2 SYDVKM. J gave up 6 bases and V 1 base, and 4 bases lay outside the gene matches. This CDR3 spans 14 amino acids. CDR3: CASSLLLASDTQYF. The CDR3 nucleotides are TGTGCCAGCAGTTTATTACTAGCGAGCGATACGCAGTATTTT.

The chain joins TRBV5-4 to TRBJ2-1; D tentatively reads TRBD1 or TRBD2 (5 bases each). Per germline, CDR1 SGHNT and CDR2 YYREEE (reference sequence). The CDR3 consists of 14 residues. Trimming removed 6 bases at V and 9 bases at J, with 19 bases between. Here the CDR3 reads CASTPVGVWGEQFF. The CDR3 DNA follows: TGTGCCAGCACTCCGGTGGGGGTCTGGGGTGAGCAGTTCTTC.

This chain uses TRBV28 with TRBJ1-5; D gene unclear. In germline, CDR1 is MDHEN, CDR2 SYDVKM. The CDR3 has 14 amino acids. Trimming pared 6 bases from V and 0 bases from J, leaving 9 bases between. The CDR3, as DNA: TGTGCCAGCAGCCCTAGCCGTAGCAATCAGCCCCAGCATTTT. Translated, it gives CASSPSRSNQPQHF.